This T cell receptor beta chain appears in the sequencing data of a study of blood T cell repertoires in COVID-19. On the study more broadly: Collection of acute and convalescent COVID-19 samples took place in the United States, Italy and Spain.

This clone occurred a few times. Authors' data handling: Amplifying reference gene primers gave estimates of nucleated cell counts. Only in-frame clones appear in the TCRdb table, and some are missing; sequencing was by immunoSEQ multiplex PCR. The DNA was the basis for D and trimming; V, J and clone size are from that table. Of around 97,000 clones listed, approximately 80% are singletons. The receptor was derived from a human donor in a cohort sampled during active or convalescent COVID-19. Sequenced sample: peripheral blood.

The CDR3 DNA sequence: TGTGCCACCAGTGACACCGACAGCCGCTATGGCTACACCTTC. The encoded protein is CATSDTDSRYGYTF. This sequence joins TRBV24-1 and TRBJ1-2, with D perhaps TRBD1 (5 bases). The germline CDR1 and CDR2 sequences are KGHDR and SFDVKD. The CDR3 totals 14 residues. V lost 4 bases, J lost 4 bases, and 12 bases lay in between.